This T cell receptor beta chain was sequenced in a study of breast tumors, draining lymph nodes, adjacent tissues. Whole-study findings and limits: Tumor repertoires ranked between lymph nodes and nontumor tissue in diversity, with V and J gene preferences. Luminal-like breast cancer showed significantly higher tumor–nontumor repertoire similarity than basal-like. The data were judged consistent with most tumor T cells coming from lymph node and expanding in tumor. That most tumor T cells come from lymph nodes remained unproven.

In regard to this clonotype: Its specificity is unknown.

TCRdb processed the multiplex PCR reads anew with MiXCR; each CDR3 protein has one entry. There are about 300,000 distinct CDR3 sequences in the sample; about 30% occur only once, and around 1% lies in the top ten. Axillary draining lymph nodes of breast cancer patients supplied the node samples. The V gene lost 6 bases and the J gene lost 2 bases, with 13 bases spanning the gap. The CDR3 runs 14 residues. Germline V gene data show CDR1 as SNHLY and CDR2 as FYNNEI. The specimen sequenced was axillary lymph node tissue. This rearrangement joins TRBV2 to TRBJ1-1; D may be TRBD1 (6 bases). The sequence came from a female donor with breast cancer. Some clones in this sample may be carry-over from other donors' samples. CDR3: CASSYREGNTEAFF. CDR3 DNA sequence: TGTGCCAGCAGCTACAGGGAAGGAAACACTGAAGCTTTCTTT.